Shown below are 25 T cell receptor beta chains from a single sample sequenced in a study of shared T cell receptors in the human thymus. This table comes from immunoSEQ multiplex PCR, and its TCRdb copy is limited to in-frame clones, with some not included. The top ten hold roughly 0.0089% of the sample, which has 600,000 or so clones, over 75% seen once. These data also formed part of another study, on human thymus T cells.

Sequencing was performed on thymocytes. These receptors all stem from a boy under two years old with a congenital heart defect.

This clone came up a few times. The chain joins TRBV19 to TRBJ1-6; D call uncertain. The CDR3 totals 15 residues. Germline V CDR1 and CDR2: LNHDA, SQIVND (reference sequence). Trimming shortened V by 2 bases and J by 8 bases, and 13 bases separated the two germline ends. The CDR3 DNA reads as TGTGCCAGTAGTATACCCCCGGGGTGGGATTCACCCCTCCACTTT. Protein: CASSIPPGWDSPLHF. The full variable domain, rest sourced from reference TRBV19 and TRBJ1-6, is DGGITQSPKYLFRKEGQNVTLSCEQNLNHDAMYWYRQDPGQGLRLIYYSQIVNDFQKGDIAEGYSVSREKKESFPLTVTSAQKNPTAFYLCASSIPPGWDSPLHFGNGTRLTVT.

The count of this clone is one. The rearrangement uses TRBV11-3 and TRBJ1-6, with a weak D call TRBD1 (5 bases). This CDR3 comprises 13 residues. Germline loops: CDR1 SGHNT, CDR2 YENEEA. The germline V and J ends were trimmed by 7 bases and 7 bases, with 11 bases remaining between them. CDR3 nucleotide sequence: TGTGCCAGCACGGCAGGGTCCAATTCACCCCTCCACTTT. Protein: CASTAGSNSPLHF.

The CDR3 bases are TGTGCCAGCAGCCGTTTTGGACAGGGTTCTGGGGCCAACGTCCTGACTTTC. Translation gives CASSRFGQGSGANVLTF. The chain joins TRBV7-2 to TRBJ2-6; 8 nucleotides align to TRBD1. In germline, CDR1 is SGHTA, CDR2 FQGNSA. V shed 5 bases, J shed 1 base, and the junction held 7 bases outside the gene matches. This CDR3 comprises 17 residues.

In DNA, the CDR3 is TGCGCCAGCAGCCAAGATTTGAAGGGGGCTATCCTCCTCAACGGCTACACCTTC. Encoded protein: CASSQDLKGAILLNGYTF. This chain uses TRBV4-3 with TRBJ1-2, with TRBD1 matching 7 bases. Germline V gene sequence: CDR1 LGHNA, CDR2 YSLEER. The CDR3 spans 18 residues. Unmatched junction bases numbered 18, after V lost 0 bases and J lost 8 bases.

Here the CDR3 reads CASSWAAGDEQYF. As DNA, the CDR3 is TGCGCCAGCAGCTGGGCCGCTGGCGACGAGCAGTACTTC. The chain recombines TRBV5-1 with TRBJ2-7; D is ambiguous. Germline V gene data show CDR1 as SGHRS and CDR2 as YFSETQ. V was shortened by 3 bases and J by 5 bases, with 12 bases between the two germline ends. The CDR3 has 13 residues.

The CDR3 reads CASSADIRRNQPQHF. CDR3 sequence (DNA): TGTGCCAGCAGTGCCGACATTAGGCGCAATCAGCCCCAGCATTTT. The rearrangement links TRBV27 to TRBJ1-5; D remains ambiguous. V was cut by 5 bases and J by 2 bases, with 13 bases left in between. Germline lookup yields CDR1 MNHEY and CDR2 SMNVEV (reference sequence). The CDR3 contains 15 residues.

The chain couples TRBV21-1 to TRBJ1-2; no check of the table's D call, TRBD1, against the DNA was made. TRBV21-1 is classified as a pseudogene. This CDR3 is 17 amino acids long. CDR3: CASTQRFGHSRDYGYTF. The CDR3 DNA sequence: TGTGCCAGCACCCAAAGGTTCGGACACTCACGGGACTATGGCTACACCTTC.

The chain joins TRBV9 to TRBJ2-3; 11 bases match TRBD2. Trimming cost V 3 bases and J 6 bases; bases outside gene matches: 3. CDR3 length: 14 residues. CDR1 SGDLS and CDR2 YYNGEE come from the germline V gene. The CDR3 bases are TGTGCCAGCAGCGGGGGACTAGCGGCCGATACGCAGTATTTT. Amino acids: CASSGGLAADTQYF.

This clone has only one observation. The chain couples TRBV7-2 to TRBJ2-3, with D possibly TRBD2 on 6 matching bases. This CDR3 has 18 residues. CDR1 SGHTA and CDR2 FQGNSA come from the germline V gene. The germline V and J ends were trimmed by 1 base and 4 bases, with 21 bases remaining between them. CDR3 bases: TGTGCCAGCAGCTTAGGTAGGCGGCCTACGGGGGTTTCAGATACGCAGTATTTT. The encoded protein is CASSLGRRPTGVSDTQYF.

This chain's CDR3 is CASSIGSGDSYEQYF. The CDR3 nucleotides are TGTGCCAGTAGTATTGGGTCAGGGGATTCCTACGAGCAGTACTTC. The chain employs TRBV19 and TRBJ2-7; possibly TRBD1 for D (6 bases). This CDR3 has 15 residues. V was pared by 3 bases and J by 1 base, with 13 bases between. Germline V gives CDR1 LNHDA, CDR2 SQIVND (reference sequence). The full variable domain, with the rest looked up from reference TRBV19 and TRBJ2-7, is DGGITQSPKYLFRKEGQNVTLSCEQNLNHDAMYWYRQDPGQGLRLIYYSQIVNDFQKGDIAEGYSVSREKKESFPLTVTSAQKNPTAFYLCASSIGSGDSYEQYFGPGTRLTVT.

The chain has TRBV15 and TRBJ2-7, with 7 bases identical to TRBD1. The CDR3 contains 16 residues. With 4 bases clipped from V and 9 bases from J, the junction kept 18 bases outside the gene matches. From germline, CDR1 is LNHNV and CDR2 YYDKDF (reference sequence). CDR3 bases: TGTGCCACCAGCAAGATCCAGAGACAGGGTAGAATAGTGCAGTACTTC. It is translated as CATSKIQRQGRIVQYF.

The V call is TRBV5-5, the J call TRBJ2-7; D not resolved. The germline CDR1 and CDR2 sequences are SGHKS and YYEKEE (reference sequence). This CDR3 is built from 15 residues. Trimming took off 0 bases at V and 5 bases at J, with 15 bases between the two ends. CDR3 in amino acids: CASSLVWPSEHEQYF. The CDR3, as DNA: TGTGCCAGCAGCTTGGTGTGGCCCAGCGAACACGAGCAGTACTTC.

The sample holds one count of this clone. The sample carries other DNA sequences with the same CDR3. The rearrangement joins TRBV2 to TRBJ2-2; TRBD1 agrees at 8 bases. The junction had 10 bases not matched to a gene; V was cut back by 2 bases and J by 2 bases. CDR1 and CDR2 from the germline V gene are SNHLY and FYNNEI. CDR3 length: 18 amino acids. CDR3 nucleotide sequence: TGTGCCAGCAGTGAAAAGGGACAGGTCAATGATAACACCGGGGAGCTGTTTTTT. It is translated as CASSEKGQVNDNTGELFF.

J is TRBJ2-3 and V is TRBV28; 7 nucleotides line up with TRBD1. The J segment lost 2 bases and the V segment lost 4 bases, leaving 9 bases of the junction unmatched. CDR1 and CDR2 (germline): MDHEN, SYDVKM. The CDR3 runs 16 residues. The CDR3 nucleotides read TGTGCCAGCAGTTGCGGGTACAGGGGATACACAGATACGCAGTATTTT. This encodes CASSCGYRGYTDTQYF.

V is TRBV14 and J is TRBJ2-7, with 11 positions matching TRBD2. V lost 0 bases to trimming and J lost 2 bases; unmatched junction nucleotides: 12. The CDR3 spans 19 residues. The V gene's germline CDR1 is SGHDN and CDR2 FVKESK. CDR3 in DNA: TGTGCCAGCAGCCAAGAGGGGGGACTAGCGGAGTTTCTACCCTACGAGCAGTACTTC. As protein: CASSQEGGLAEFLPYEQYF.

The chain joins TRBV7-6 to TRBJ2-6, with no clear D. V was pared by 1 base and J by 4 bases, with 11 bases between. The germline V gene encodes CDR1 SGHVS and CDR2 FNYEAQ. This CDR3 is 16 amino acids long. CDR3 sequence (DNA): TGTGCCAGCAGCTTAGATCTCTCTATGGGGGCCAACGTCCTGACTTTC. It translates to CASSLDLSMGANVLTF.

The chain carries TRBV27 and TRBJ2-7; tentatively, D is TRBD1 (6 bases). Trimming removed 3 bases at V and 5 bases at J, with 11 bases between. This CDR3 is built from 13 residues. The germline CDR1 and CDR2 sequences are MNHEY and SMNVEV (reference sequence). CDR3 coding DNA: TGTGCCAGCAGTTTCGGGACACTCGACGAGCAGTACTTC. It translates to CASSFGTLDEQYF.

CDR3 region: CASSQDGRGAHTGELFF. CDR3 nucleotide sequence: TGCGCCAGCAGCCAAGATGGACGGGGGGCGCACACCGGGGAGCTGTTTTTT. This chain links TRBV4-1 with TRBJ2-2, with D maybe TRBD2 (7 bases). Trimming left V 0 bases short and J 3 bases short, with 14 bases between. CDR3 length: 17 amino acids. Germline-derived CDR1 and CDR2 are MGHRA and YSYEKL.

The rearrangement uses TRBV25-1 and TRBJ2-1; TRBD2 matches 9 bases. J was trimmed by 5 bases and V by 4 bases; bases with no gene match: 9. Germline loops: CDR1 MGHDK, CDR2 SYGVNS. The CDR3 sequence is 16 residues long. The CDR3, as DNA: TGTGCCAGCAGTGGAAAGCGGGAGGTAAGGAACAATGAGCAGTTCTTC. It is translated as CASSGKREVRNNEQFF.

CDR3 loop: CASSLSSGELFF. The CDR3 DNA is TGTGCCAGCAGCTTGTCGAGCGGGGAGCTGTTTTTT. This chain joins TRBV5-4 and TRBJ2-2; D is unclear. The CDR3 has 12 residues. The ends were cut back, 1 base at V and 7 bases at J, with 5 bases in the middle. Germline V gene data show CDR1 as SGHNT and CDR2 as YYREEE (reference sequence). The full variable domain, rest sourced from reference TRBV5-4 and TRBJ2-2, is ETGVTQSPTHLIKTRGQQVTLRCSSQSGHNTVSWYQQALGQGPQFIFQYYREEENGRGNFPPRFSGLQFPNYSSELNVNALELDDSALYLCASSLSSGELFFGEGSRLTVL.

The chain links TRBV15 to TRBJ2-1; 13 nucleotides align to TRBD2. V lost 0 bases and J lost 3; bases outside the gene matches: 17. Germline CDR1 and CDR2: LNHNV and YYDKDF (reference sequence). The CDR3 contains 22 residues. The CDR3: CATSRERGETSGRAGFYNEQFF. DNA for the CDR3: TGTGCCACCAGCAGAGAGAGGGGAGAAACTAGCGGGAGGGCCGGGTTCTACAATGAGCAGTTCTTC. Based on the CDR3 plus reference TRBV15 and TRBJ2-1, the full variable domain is DAMVIQNPRYQVTQFGKPVTLSCSQTLNHNVMYWYQQKSSQAPKLLFHYYDKDFNNEADTPDNFQSRRPNTSFCFLDIRSPGLGDTAMYLCATSRERGETSGRAGFYNEQFFGPGTRLTVL.

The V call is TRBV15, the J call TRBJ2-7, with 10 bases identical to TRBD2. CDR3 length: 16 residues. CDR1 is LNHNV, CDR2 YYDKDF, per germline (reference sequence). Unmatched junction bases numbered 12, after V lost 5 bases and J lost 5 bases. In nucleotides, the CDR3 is TGTGCCACCAGCGGGGGTTCCGGGACTAGCGTCAACGAGCAGTACTTC. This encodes CATSGGSGTSVNEQYF.

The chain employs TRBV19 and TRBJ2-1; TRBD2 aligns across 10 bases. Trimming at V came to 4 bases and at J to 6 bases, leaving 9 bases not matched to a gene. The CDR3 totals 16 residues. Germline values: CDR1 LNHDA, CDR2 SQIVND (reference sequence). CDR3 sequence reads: CASSTISGGQVNEQFF. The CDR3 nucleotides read TGTGCCAGTAGTACTATTAGCGGGGGGCAAGTCAATGAGCAGTTCTTC. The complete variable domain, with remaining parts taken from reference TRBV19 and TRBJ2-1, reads DGGITQSPKYLFRKEGQNVTLSCEQNLNHDAMYWYRQDPGQGLRLIYYSQIVNDFQKGDIAEGYSVSREKKESFPLTVTSAQKNPTAFYLCASSTISGGQVNEQFFGPGTRLTVL.

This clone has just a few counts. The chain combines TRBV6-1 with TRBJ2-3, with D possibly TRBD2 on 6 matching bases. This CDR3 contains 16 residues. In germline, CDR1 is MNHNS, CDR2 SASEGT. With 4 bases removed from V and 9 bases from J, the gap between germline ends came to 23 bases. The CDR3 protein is CASSGDREFPLGTQYF. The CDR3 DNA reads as TGTGCCAGCAGTGGCGACCGGGAGTTTCCCCTTGGCACGCAGTATTTT.

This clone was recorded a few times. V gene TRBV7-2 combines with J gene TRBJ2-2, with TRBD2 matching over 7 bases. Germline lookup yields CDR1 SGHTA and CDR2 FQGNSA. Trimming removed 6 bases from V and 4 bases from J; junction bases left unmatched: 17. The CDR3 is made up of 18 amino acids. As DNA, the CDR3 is TGTGCCAGCAGTCAACCTAGCGGAGGTCTGGGTGGCACCGGGGAGCTGTTTTTT. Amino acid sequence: CASSQPSGGLGGTGELFF.